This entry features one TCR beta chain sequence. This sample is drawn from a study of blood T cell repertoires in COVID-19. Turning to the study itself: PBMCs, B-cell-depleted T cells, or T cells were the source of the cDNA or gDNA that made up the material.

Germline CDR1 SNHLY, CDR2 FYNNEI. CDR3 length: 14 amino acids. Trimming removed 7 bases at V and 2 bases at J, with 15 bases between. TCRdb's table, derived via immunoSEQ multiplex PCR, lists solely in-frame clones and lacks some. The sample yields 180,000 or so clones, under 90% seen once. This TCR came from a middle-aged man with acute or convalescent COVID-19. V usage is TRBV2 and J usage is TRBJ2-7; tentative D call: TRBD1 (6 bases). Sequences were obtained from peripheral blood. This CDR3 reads CASTVRSGAYEQYF. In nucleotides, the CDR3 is TGTGCCAGCACCGTCAGGTCAGGGGCCTACGAGCAGTACTTC.